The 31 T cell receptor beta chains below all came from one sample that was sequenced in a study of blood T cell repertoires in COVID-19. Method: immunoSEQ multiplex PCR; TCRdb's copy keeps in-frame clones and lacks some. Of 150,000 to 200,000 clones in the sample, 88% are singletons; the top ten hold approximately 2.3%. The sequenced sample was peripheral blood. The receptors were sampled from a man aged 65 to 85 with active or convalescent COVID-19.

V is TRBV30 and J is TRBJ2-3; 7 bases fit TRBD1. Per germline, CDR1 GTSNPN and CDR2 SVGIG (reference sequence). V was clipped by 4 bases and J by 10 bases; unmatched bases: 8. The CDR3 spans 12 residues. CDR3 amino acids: CAWTLGQPAQYF. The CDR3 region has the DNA TGTGCCTGGACCCTGGGACAGCCAGCGCAGTATTTT.

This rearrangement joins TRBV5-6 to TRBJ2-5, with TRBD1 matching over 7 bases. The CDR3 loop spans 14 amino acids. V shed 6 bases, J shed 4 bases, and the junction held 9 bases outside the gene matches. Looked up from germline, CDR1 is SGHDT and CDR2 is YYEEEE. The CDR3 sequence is CASIRTGEGETQYF. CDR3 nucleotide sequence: TGTGCCAGCATCCGGACAGGCGAGGGAGAGACCCAGTACTTC. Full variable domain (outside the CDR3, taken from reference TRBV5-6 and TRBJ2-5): DAGVTQSPTHLIKTRGQQVTLRCSPKSGHDTVSWYQQALGQGPQFIFQYYEEEERQRGNFPDRFSGHQFPNYSSELNVNALLLGDSALYLCASIRTGEGETQYFGPGTRLLVL.

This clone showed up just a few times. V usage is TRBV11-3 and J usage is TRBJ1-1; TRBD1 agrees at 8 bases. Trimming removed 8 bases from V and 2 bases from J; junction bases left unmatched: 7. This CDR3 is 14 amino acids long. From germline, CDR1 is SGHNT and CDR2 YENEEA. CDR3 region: CASDAGQVNTEAFF. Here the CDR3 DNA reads TGTGCCAGCGACGCGGGACAGGTCAACACTGAAGCTTTCTTT.

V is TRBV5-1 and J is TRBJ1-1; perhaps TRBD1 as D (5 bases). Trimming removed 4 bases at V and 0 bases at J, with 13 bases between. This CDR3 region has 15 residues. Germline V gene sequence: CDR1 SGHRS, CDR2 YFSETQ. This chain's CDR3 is CASSPGQGMNTEAFF. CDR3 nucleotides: TGCGCCAGCAGCCCCGGCCAGGGTATGAACACTGAAGCTTTCTTT.

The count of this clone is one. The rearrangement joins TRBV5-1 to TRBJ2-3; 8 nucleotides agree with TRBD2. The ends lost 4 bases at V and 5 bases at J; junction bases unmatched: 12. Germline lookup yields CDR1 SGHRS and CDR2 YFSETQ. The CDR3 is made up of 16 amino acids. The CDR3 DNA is TGCGCCAGCAGCACCCAGCGGGGGCCCGTTTTAGATACGCAGTATTTT. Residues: CASSTQRGPVLDTQYF.

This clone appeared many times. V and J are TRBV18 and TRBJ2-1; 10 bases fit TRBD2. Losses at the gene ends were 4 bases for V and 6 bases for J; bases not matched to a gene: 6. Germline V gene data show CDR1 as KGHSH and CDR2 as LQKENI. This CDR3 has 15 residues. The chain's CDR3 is CASSQTGLAANEQFF. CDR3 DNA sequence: TGTGCCAGCTCACAGACAGGACTAGCGGCCAATGAGCAGTTCTTC.

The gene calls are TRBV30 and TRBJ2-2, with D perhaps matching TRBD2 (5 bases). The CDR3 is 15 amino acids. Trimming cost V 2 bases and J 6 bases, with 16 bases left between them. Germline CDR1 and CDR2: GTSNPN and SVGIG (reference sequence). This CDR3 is CAWSSGIARAGELFF. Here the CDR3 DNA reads TGTGCCTGGAGTTCTGGGATCGCGAGGGCCGGGGAGCTGTTTTTT.

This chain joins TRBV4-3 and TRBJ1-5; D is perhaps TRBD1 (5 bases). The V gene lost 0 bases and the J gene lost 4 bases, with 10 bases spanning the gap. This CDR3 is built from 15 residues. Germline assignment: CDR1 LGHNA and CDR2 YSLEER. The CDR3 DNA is TGCGCCAGCAGCCAAGATCCAGGGATAAATCAGCCCCAGCATTTT. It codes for CASSQDPGINQPQHF.

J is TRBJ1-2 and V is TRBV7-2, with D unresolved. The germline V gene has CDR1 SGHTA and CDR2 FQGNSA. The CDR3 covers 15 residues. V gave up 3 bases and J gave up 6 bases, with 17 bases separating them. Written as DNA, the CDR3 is TGTGCCAGCAGCTTCTCCCAGATTCAGGTGGATGGCTACACCTTC. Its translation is CASSFSQIQVDGYTF.

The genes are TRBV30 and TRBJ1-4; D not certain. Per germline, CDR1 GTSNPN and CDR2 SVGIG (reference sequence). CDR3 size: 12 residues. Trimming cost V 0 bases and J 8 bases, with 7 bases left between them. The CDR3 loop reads CAWSVLGEKLFF. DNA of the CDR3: TGTGCCTGGAGTGTACTCGGGGAAAAACTGTTTTTT.

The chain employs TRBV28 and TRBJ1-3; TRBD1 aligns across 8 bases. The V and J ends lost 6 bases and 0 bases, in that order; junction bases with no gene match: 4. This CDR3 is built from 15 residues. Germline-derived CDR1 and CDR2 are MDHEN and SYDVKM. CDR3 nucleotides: TGTGCCAGCAGCCGGACAGGGCCCTCTGGAAACACCATATATTTT. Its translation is CASSRTGPSGNTIYF. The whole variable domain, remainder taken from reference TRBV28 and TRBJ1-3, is DVKVTQSSRYLVKRTGEKVFLECVQDMDHENMFWYRQDPGLGLRLIYFSYDVKMKEKGDIPEGYSVSREKKERFSLILESASTNQTSMYLCASSRTGPSGNTIYFGEGSWLTVV.

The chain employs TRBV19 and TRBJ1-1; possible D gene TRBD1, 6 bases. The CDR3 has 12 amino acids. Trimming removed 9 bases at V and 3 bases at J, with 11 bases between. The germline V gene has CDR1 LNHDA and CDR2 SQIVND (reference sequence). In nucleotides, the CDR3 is TGTGCCAGCACGGACAGTTACACTGAAGCTTTCTTT. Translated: CASTDSYTEAFF.

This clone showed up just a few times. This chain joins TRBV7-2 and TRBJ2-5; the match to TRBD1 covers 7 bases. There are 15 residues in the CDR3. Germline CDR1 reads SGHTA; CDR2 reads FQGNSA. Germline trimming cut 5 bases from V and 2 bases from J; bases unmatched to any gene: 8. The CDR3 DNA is TGTGCCAGCAGCCCTGCCTGGACAGGACAAGAGACCCAGTACTTC. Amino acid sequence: CASSPAWTGQETQYF.

The CDR3 spells CASSYGGLAFADTQYF. In DNA, the CDR3 is TGTGCCAGCAGTTACGGTGGACTAGCTTTCGCAGATACGCAGTATTTT. The V and J genes are TRBV6-6 and TRBJ2-3; 8 nucleotides agree with TRBD2. J gave up 4 bases and V 2 bases, and 8 bases lay outside the gene matches. CDR1 is MNHNY and CDR2 is SVGAGI in the germline V gene (reference sequence). This CDR3 region has 16 residues.

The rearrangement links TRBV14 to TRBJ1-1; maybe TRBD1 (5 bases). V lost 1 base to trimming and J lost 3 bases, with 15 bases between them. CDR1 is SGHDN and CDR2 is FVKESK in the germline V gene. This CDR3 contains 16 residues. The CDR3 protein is CASSQVPGDSYTEAFF. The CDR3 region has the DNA TGTGCCAGCAGCCAAGTCCCCGGTGACAGCTACACTGAAGCTTTCTTT.

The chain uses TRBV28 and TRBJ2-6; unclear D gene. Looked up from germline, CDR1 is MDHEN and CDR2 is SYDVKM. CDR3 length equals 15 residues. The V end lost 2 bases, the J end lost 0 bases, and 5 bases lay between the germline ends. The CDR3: CASSLRGSGANVLTF. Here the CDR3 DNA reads TGTGCCAGCAGTTTAAGAGGCTCTGGGGCCAACGTCCTGACTTTC.

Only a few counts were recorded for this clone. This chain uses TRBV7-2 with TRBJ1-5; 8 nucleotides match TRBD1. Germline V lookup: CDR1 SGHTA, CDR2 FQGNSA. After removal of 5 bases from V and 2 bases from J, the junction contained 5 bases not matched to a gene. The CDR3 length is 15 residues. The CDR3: CASSTGGGGNQPQHF. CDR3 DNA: TGTGCCAGCAGCACAGGGGGGGGTGGCAATCAGCCCCAGCATTTT.

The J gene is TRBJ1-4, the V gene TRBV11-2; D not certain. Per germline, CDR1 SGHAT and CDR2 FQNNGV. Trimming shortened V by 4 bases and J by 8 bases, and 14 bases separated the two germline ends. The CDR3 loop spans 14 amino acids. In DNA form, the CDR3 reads TGTGCCAGCAGCTCCCGTGGCGGTAGGGAAAAACTGTTTTTT. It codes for CASSSRGGREKLFF.

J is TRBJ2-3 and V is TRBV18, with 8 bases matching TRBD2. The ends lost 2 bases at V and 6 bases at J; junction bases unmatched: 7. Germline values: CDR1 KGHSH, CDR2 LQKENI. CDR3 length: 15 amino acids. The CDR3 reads CASSPAGGPGDTQYF. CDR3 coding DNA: TGTGCCAGCTCACCAGCGGGGGGCCCGGGCGATACGCAGTATTTT.

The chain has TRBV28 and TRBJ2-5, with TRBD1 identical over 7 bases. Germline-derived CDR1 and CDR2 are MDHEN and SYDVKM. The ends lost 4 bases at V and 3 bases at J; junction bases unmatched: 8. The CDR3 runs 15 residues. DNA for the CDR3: TGTGCCAGCAGTTCCGGACAGGTCTTCAAAGAGACCCAGTACTTC. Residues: CASSSGQVFKETQYF.

The CDR3 DNA reads as TGTGCCAGCAGCTGGGGGCACAGCACAGATACGCAGTATTTT. Its protein is CASSWGHSTDTQYF. This chain uses TRBV11-3 with TRBJ2-3, with D maybe TRBD1 (6 bases). V was cut by 4 bases and J by 0 bases, with 8 bases left in between. Germline loops: CDR1 SGHNT, CDR2 YENEEA. There are 14 residues in the CDR3. The complete variable domain, with remaining parts taken from reference TRBV11-3 and TRBJ2-3, reads EAGVVQSPRYKIIEKKQPVAFWCNPISGHNTLYWYLQNLGQGPELLIRYENEEAVDDSQLPKDRFSAERLKGVDSTLKIQPAELGDSAVYLCASSWGHSTDTQYFGPGTRLTVL.

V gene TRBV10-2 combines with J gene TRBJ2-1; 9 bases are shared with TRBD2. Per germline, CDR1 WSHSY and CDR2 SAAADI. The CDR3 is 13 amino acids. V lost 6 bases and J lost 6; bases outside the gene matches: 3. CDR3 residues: CASSAGGFNEQFF. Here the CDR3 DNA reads TGCGCCAGCAGCGCGGGGGGGTTCAATGAGCAGTTCTTC.

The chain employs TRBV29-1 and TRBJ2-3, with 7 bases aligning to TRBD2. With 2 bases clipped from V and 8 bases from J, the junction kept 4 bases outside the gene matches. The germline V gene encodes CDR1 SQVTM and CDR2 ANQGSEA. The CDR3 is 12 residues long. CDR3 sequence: CSVEMGGVTQYF. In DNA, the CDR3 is TGCAGCGTTGAAATGGGAGGGGTTACGCAGTATTTT.

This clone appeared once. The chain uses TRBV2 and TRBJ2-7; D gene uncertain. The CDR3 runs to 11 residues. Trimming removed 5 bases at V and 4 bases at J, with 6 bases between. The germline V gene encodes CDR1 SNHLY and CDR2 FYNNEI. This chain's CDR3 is CASSFYYEQYF. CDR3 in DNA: TGTGCCAGCAGTTTTTATTACGAGCAGTACTTC.

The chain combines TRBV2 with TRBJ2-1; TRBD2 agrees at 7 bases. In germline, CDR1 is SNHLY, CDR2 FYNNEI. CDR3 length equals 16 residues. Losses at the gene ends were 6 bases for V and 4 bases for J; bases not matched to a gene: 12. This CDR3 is CASRENIGREYNEQFF. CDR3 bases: TGTGCCAGCAGAGAGAATATAGGGAGGGAGTACAATGAGCAGTTCTTC.

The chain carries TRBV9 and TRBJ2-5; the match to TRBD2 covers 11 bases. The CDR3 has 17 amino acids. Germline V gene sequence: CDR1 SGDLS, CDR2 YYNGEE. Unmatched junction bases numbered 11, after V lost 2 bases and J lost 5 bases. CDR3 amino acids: CASSVGLAGVRGETQYF. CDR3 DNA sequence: TGTGCCAGCAGCGTTGGACTAGCGGGCGTCCGGGGGGAGACCCAGTACTTC.

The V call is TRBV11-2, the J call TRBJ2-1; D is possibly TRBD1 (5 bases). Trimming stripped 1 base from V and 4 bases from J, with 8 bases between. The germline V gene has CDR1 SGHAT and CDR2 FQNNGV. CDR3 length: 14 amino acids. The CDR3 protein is CASSLGTGYNEQFF. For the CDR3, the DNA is TGTGCCAGCAGCTTAGGAACAGGATACAATGAGCAGTTCTTC. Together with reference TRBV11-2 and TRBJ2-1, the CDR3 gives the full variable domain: EAGVAQSPRYKIIEKRQSVAFWCNPISGHATLYWYQQILGQGPKLLIQFQNNGVVDDSQLPKDRFSAERLKGVDSTLKIQPAKLEDSAVYLCASSLGTGYNEQFFGPGTRLTVL.

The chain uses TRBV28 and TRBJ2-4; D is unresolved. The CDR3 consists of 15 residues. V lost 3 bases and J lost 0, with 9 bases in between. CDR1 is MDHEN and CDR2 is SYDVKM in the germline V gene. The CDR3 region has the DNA TGTGCCAGCAGTTTTCAGAACCTAGCCAAAAACATTCAGTACTTC. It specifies CASSFQNLAKNIQYF.

The CDR3 sequence: CASKTSGQETQYF. CDR3 nucleotide sequence: TGTGCCAGCAAAACTAGCGGGCAAGAGACCCAGTACTTC. V gene TRBV12-3 or TRBV12-4 combines with J gene TRBJ2-5, with 9 bases aligning to TRBD2. The CDR3 spans 13 residues. J gave up 2 bases and V 7 bases, and 2 bases lay outside the gene matches.

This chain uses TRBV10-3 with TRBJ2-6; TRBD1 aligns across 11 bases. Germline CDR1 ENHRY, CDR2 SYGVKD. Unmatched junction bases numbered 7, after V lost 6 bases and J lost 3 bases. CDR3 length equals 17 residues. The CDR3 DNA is TGTGCCATCAGCCTAGGACAGGGGGCCGGTGGGGCCAACGTCCTGACTTTC. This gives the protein CAISLGQGAGGANVLTF.

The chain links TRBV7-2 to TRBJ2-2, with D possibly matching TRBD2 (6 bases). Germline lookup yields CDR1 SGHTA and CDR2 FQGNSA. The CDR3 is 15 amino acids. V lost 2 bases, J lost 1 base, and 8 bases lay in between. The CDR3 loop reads CASSLKGLNTGELFF. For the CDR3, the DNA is TGTGCCAGCAGCTTAAAGGGACTGAACACCGGGGAGCTGTTTTTT.